These T cell receptor beta chains were read from a single sample in a study of cytomegalovirus exposure and HLA in healthy donors. TCRdb's copy holds only in-frame clones and misses some; the assay was immunoSEQ multiplex PCR. Counted here are 80,000 to 130,000 clones, 79% occurring once; the ten biggest clones make up approximately 3.7%. The source material was PBMCs. The receptor source for this set is a female donor in good health and CMV-seropositive. CDR3s include the opening cysteine and the closing phenylalanine or tryptophan.

j_call v_call cdr3_aa
TRBJ2-1 TRBV19 CASSNRYNEQFF
TRBJ2-1 TRBV7-2 CASSFEEGGEQFF
TRBJ2-7 TRBV18 CASSPQRDTPTEQYF
TRBJ2-1 TRBV6-4 CASSEETSGSYNEQFF
TRBJ2-7 TRBV27 CASSLARGSYEQYF
TRBJ2-2 TRBV5-1 CASSLVPSANTGELFF
TRBJ2-1 TRBV5-6 CASSFRGGADEQFF
TRBJ1-6 TRBV7-2 CASSLAGRGANSPLHF
TRBJ1-1 TRBV27 CASRRAGSTEAFF
TRBJ2-3 TRBV25-1 CASAPLAGVGGTQYF
TRBJ1-1 TRBV2 CASSLWGTNTEAFF
TRBJ2-2 TRBV19 CASRVAGSGELFF
TRBJ1-1 TRBV4-1 CASSQDTTEREAFF
TRBJ2-1 TRBV15 CATSRGREWNEQFF
TRBJ2-1 TRBV19 CASSIGGRGPNSEQFF
TRBJ2-5 TRBV11-2 CASSSVSGTTRQETQYF
TRBJ2-5 TRBV7-9 CASSHWEQETQYF
TRBJ2-1 TRBV7-6 CASSPWAGGEYNEQFF
TRBJ2-7 TRBV13 CASSQIAGGYEQYF
TRBJ2-1 TRBV30 CAWSGPQGRTSSYNEQFF
TRBJ2-1 TRBV19 CASSTSYNEQFF
TRBJ2-1 TRBV6-5 CASSEQGTPYNEQFF
TRBJ2-5 TRBV7-9 CASSFRTGGETQYF
TRBJ1-3 TRBV6-1 CASSEIDSPTSGNTIYF
TRBJ2-1 TRBV9 CASSVGGGAIYNEQFF
TRBJ2-7 TRBV28 CASSFPQAGLQQYF
TRBJ2-1 TRBV4-2 CASSHVLQGARYNEQFF
TRBJ2-7 TRBV2 CASSEGLDYEQYF
TRBJ1-1 TRBV27 CASRPGQGAGAFF
TRBJ2-3 TRBV5-6 CASSLVGDTQYF
TRBJ2-1 TRBV5-1 CASSSSPGLGPYNEQFF
TRBJ2-7 TRBV19 CASSIVGGYYEQYF
TRBJ2-7 TRBV11-2 CASSLTGQGGNEQYF
TRBJ2-7 TRBV30 CAWRLPGQGYEQYF
TRBJ2-3 TRBV7-2 CASRPGLVLPASTDTQYF
TRBJ2-3 TRBV19 CASSMRPGDPDTQYF
TRBJ1-3 TRBV5-1 CASSLFAGTGRGSGNTIYF
TRBJ2-3 TRBV5-1 CASSLQGAGSTDTQYF
TRBJ2-5 TRBV15 CATSKGNRETQYF
TRBJ1-1 TRBV5-1 CASSLWTGLNTEAFF
TRBJ1-4 TRBV19 CASSIVREDGTNEKLFF
TRBJ1-6 TRBV5-6 CASSLVLAGGNSPLHF
TRBJ1-2 TRBV9 CASSVEVSSNYGYTF
TRBJ1-2 TRBV25-1 CASSEVGQGLRYGYTF
TRBJ2-7 TRBV4-3 CASSQEWRGPPYEQYF
TRBJ2-3 TRBV2 CASAFSGAISPDTQYF
. TRBV27 CASSATSSRETQYF
TRBJ2-1 TRBV6-6 CASSYRSGLSYNEQFF
TRBJ2-2 TRBV11-2 CASRTGTSGMTGELFF
TRBJ2-5 TRBV29-1 CSVPSGAETQYF